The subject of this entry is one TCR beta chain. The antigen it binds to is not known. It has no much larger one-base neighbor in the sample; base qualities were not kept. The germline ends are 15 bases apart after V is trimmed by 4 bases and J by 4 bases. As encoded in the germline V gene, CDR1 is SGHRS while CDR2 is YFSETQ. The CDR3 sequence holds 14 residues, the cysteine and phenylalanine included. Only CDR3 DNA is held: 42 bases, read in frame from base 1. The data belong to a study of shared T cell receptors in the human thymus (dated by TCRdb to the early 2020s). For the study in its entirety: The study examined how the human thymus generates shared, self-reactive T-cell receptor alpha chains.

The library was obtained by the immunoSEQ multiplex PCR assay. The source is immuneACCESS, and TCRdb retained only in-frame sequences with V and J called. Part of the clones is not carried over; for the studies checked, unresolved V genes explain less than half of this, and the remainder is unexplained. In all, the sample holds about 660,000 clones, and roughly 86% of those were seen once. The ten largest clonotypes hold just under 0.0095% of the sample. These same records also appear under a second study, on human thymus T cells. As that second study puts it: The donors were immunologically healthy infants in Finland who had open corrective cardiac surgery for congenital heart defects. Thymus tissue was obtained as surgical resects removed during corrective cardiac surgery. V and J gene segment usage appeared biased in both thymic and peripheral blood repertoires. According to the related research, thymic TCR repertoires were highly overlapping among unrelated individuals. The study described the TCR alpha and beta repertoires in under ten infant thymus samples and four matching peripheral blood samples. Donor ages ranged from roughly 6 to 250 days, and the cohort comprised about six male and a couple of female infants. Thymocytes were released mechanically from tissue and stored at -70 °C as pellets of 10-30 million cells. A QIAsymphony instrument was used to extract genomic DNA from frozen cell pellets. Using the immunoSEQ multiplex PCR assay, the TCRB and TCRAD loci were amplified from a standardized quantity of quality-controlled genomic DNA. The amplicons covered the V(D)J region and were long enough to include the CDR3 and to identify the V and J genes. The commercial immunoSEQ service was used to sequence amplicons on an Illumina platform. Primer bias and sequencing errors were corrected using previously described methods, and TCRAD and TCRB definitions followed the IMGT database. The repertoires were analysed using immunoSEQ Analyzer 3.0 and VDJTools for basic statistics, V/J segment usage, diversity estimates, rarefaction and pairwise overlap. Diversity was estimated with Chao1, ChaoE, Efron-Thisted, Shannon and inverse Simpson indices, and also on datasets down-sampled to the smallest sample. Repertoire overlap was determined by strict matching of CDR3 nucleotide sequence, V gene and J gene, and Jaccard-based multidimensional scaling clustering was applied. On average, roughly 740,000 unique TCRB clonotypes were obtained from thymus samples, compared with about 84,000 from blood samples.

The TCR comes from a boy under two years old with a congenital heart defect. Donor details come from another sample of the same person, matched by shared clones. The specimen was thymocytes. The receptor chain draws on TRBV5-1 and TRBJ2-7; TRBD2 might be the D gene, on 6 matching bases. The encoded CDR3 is CASSQKGLNYEQYF. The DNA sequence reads TGCGCCAGCAGCCAAAAGGGACTGAATTACGAGCAGTACTTC.